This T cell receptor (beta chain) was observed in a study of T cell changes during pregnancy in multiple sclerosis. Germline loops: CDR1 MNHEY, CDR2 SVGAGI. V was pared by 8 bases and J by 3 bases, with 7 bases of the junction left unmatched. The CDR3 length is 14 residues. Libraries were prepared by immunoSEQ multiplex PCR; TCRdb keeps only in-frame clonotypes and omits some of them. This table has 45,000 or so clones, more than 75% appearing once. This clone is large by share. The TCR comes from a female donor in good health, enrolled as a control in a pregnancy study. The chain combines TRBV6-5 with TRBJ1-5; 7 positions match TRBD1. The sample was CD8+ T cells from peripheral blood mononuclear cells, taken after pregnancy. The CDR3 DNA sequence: TGTGCCAGCTCCTTCAGGGGGACCAATCAGCCCCAGCATTTT. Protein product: CASSFRGTNQPQHF.